The 7 T cell receptor beta chains below were found in one sample sequenced in a study of blood T cell repertoires in COVID-19. Sequencing was performed with immunoSEQ multiplex PCR; in TCRdb, only in-frame clones are kept and a portion is missing. The sample has under 450,000 clones, approximately 86% seen once. The sample comprised peripheral blood. These receptors were obtained from a woman in her sixties or seventies with COVID-19, enrolled during active disease.

V usage is TRBV6-5 and J usage is TRBJ2-1; 8 bases are a match to TRBD1. The CDR3 runs to 14 residues. Per germline, CDR1 MNHEY and CDR2 SVGAGI. Trimming took 7 bases from V and 7 from J; bases not matched to a gene: 9. The CDR3 loop is CASKNTGGWNEQFF. DNA for the CDR3: TGTGCCAGCAAGAATACAGGGGGTTGGAATGAGCAGTTCTTC.

For this clone: At the DNA level, this CDR3 is encoded by other sequences in the same sample as well. This rearrangement joins TRBV20-1 to TRBJ2-7; D is perhaps TRBD1 (6 bases). In germline, CDR1 is DFQATT, CDR2 SNEGSKA (reference sequence). CDR3 size: 11 residues. Deletions cut 5 bases from V and 3 bases from J, with 8 bases between. The CDR3 sequence is CSAPDSYEQYF. The CDR3 nucleotides are TGCAGTGCTCCGGACAGCTACGAGCAGTACTTC.

The chain joins TRBV9 to TRBJ1-1, with 9 bases fitting TRBD1. Trimming cost V 0 bases and J 6 bases; bases outside gene matches: 6. The CDR3 has 15 residues. The germline V gene has CDR1 SGDLS and CDR2 YYNGEE. The CDR3, as DNA: TGTGCCAGCAGCGTAGTAGGGACAGGGAAGCCTGAAGCTTTCTTT. Translation gives CASSVVGTGKPEAFF.

This clone appeared a single time. The chain employs TRBV12-3 or TRBV12-4 and TRBJ2-4; D is perhaps TRBD1 (6 bases). CDR3 length: 13 residues. Trimming shortened V by 4 bases and J by 4 bases, and 8 bases separated the two germline ends. CDR3 sequence reads: CASSSDRKNIQYF. The CDR3 DNA reads TGTGCCAGCAGTTCGGACAGAAAAAACATTCAGTACTTC.

The CDR3: CAWSVGQPISGANVLTF. Here the CDR3 DNA reads TGTGCCTGGAGTGTAGGACAGCCAATCTCTGGGGCCAACGTCCTGACTTTC. This rearrangement joins TRBV30 to TRBJ2-6, with D perhaps matching TRBD1 (6 bases). Germline loops: CDR1 GTSNPN, CDR2 SVGIG (reference sequence). Trimming removed 0 bases from V and 0 bases from J, with 12 bases in between. This CDR3 comprises 17 residues.

The rearrangement joins TRBV4-1 to TRBJ1-5, with D possibly being TRBD1 (6 bases). V lost 4 bases to trimming and J lost 0 bases, with 19 bases between them. The CDR3 contains 18 residues. The V gene's germline CDR1 is MGHRA and CDR2 YSYEKL. In nucleotides, the CDR3 is TGCGCCAGCAGCCCCGGGACAACGAATTTCTATAGCAATCAGCCCCAGCATTTT. It yields the protein CASSPGTTNFYSNQPQHF.

V gene TRBV4-3 combines with J gene TRBJ1-2, with 9 bases fitting TRBD1. The V and J ends lost 4 bases and 3 bases, in that order; junction bases with no gene match: 9. There are 16 residues in the CDR3. CDR1 and CDR2 (germline): LGHNA, YSLEER. The CDR3 region is CASSPEEDRGHYGYTF. The CDR3 nucleotides read TGCGCCAGCAGCCCAGAAGAGGACAGGGGACACTATGGCTACACCTTC.